Presented here are 5 T cell receptor beta chains from one specimen sequenced in a study of control samples from healthy donors and cancer patients. TCRdb's table, derived via immunoSEQ multiplex PCR, lists solely in-frame clones and lacks some. This table holds around 42,000 clones, roughly 94% found once. Sequenced input: blood. Source of these receptors: a man in his sixties in good health.

The J gene is TRBJ2-5, the V gene TRBV7-8; the match to TRBD1 covers 7 bases. Trimming took 3 bases from V and 5 from J; bases not matched to a gene: 9. Germline values: CDR1 SGHVS, CDR2 FQNEAQ. This CDR3 contains 15 residues. The CDR3 spells CASSFGQGDIETQYF. Here the CDR3 DNA reads TGTGCCAGCAGCTTTGGGCAGGGGGACATCGAGACCCAGTACTTC.

The V gene is TRBV7-9, the J gene TRBJ2-7; TRBD2 aligns across 9 bases. CDR3 length: 16 amino acids. Germline CDR1 is SEHNR and CDR2 is FQNEAQ (reference sequence). Germline trimming cut 2 bases from V and 4 bases from J; bases unmatched to any gene: 9. The CDR3 DNA sequence: TGTGCCAGCAGCTTAAGTGATAGCGGGAGATCTTACGAGCAGTACTTC. This encodes CASSLSDSGRSYEQYF.

The count of this clone is one. J is TRBJ1-1 and V is TRBV5-1; tentative D call: TRBD1 (6 bases). CDR1 SGHRS and CDR2 YFSETQ come from the germline V gene. The CDR3 has 14 amino acids. Trimming pared 2 bases from V and 3 bases from J, leaving 11 bases between. CDR3 residues: CASSLDRPDTEAFF. The CDR3 region has the DNA TGCGCCAGCAGCTTAGACAGGCCGGACACTGAAGCTTTCTTT.

This chain uses TRBV10-1 with TRBJ1-3, with D possibly being TRBD1 (5 bases). The CDR3 runs to 14 residues. The germline CDR1 and CDR2 sequences are WNHNN and SYGVQD (reference sequence). Trimming cost V 4 bases and J 0 bases, with 7 bases left between them. The CDR3 is CASSGQRSGNTIYF. CDR3 nucleotide sequence: TGCGCCAGCAGTGGACAGCGCTCTGGAAACACCATATATTTT.

The table lists this clone with a few counts. The gene calls are TRBV27 and TRBJ2-1, with a tentative D call TRBD2 (6 bases). This CDR3 region has 15 residues. Trimming stripped 3 bases from V and 5 bases from J, with 14 bases between. The germline CDR1 and CDR2 sequences are MNHEY and SMNVEV (reference sequence). CDR3 bases: TGTGCCAGCAGTTTTTGGGCGGGAACGAACAATGAGCAGTTCTTC. It translates to CASSFWAGTNNEQFF.